Below, one TCR beta chain is given with its context. The missing CDR3 end, 3 residues past where the read stops, is filled in from the germline J gene. The sample is drawn from a study of T cells in women clearing cervical HPV infection. Study in general: Cases were women with histologically confirmed HPV16-related CIN3 or worse, including 2 invasive cancers. Case blood drawn at lesion detection; control blood after infection cleared.

The assay was immunoSEQ multiplex PCR, and TCRdb's table has in-frame clones only and misses some. The repertoire table contains approximately 44,000 clones. The germline gives CDR1 DFQATT, CDR2 SNEGSKA (reference sequence). The V end lost 5 bases, the J end lost 3 bases, and 7 bases lay between the germline ends. This CDR3 spans 12 amino acids. The specimen sequenced was blood buffy coat. This TCR was recovered from a woman between 18 and 69 years old with a cervical HPV16 infection that either progressed to CIN3+ or cleared (not recorded which). V gene TRBV20-1 combines with J gene TRBJ2-2, with D uncertain. The DNA read from the CDR3 is TGCAGTGCTTACAGAGACACCGGGGAG. It yields the protein CSAYRDTGE. The entire CDR3 sequence reads CSAYRDTGELFF.